The clone carrying this T cell receptor beta chain was observed at least ten times. Antigen unknown. cDNA was made from approximately 500 ng RNA using alpha and beta constant primers. Separate chain-specific third strand synthesis with multiplexing indices produced the alpha and beta libraries. TCRdb reprocessed the 5' RACE reads with MiXCR, giving one entry per CDR3 protein. The top ten clones hold approximately 9.3% of a sample with thousands of distinct CDR3 sequences, roughly 7.4% of them seen once. This specimen comes from a study of HIV-infected patients and healthy controls. Regarding the study as a whole: Healthy controls carried many MAIT alpha-chain CDR3s, while HIV+ repertoires had few.

This CDR3 has 10 residues. CDR1 is MNHNS and CDR2 is SASEGT in the germline V gene. Trimming left V 10 bases short and J 5 bases short, with 8 bases between. All unsorted peripheral T cells were captured because whole blood was used without fractionation. This specimen consisted of blood, obtained before antiretroviral therapy. The sequence derives from an adult with HIV infection. This chain links TRBV6-1 with TRBJ1-1, with D unresolved. The CDR3 region has the DNA TGTGCCACCTACTGGACTGAAGCTTTCTTT. Translated, it gives CATYWTEAFF.